This T cell receptor beta chain was observed in a study of T cells in Graves' hyperthyroidism and ophthalmopathy. Overall study results and limits: The model foresaw ophthalmopathy a median 6.5 months prior to onset.

This clonotype came up many times. Its cognate antigen is unknown. Mismatch with germline at one junction end may stem from a read error. In germline, CDR1 is LGHDT, CDR2 YNNKEL (reference sequence). The CDR3 is 14 amino acids. RNA transcripts gave rise to amplified TCR beta CDR3 regions. A set of HTBI primers served as the primers for a first-round RT-PCR of the TCR CDR3. In TCRdb, the multiplex PCR reads were re-called with MiXCR into one record per CDR3 protein. The repertoire consists of hundreds of thousands of distinct CDR3 sequences, with 12% to 15% occurring once and the leading ten covering more than 11%. PBMCs were derived from 7.5 to 10 ml fresh peripheral blood.

The chain is built from TRBV3-1 and TRBJ1-1; D not resolved. The sample comprised blood. The TCR sequence derives from a woman aged 40 to 50 with Graves' hyperthyroidism. In nucleotides, the CDR3 is TGTGCCAGCAGTCAAGGGAGGTGGAACACTGAAGCTTTCTTT. Protein: CASSQGRWNTEAFF.